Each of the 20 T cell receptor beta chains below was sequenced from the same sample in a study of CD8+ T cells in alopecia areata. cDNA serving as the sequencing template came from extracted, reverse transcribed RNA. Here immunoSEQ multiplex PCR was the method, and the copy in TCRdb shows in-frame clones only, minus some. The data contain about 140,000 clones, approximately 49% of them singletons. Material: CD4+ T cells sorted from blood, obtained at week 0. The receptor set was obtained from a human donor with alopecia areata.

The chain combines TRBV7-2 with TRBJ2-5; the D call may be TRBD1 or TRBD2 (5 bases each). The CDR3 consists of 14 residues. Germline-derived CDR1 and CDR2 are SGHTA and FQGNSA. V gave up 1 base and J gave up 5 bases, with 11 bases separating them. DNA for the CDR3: TGTGCCAGCAGCTTAGGGACGGGGCGGGAGACCCAGTACTTC. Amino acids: CASSLGTGRETQYF.

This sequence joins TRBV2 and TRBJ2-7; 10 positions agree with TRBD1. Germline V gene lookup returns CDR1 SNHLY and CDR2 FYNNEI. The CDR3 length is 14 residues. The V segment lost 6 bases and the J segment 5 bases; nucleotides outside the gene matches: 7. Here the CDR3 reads CASRGSGQGNEQYF. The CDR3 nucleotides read TGTGCCAGCAGGGGATCGGGACAGGGGAACGAGCAGTACTTC.

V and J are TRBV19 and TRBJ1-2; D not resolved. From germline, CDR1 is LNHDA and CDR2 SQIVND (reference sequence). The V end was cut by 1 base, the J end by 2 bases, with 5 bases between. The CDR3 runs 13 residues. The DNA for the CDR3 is TGTGCCAGTAGTATAGGCACCAACTATGGCTACACCTTC. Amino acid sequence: CASSIGTNYGYTF.

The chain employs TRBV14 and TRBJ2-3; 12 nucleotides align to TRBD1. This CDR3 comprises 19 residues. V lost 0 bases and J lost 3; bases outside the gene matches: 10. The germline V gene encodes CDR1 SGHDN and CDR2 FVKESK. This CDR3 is CASSQDYPGTGGETDTQYF. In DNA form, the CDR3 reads TGTGCCAGCAGCCAAGACTACCCAGGGACAGGGGGCGAAACAGATACGCAGTATTTT.

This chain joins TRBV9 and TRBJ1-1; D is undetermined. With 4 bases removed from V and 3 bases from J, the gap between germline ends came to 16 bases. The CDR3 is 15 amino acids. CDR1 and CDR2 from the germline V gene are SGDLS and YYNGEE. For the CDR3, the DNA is TGTGCCAGCAGCTTATCCCCGGGGTTGGACACTGAAGCTTTCTTT. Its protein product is CASSLSPGLDTEAFF.

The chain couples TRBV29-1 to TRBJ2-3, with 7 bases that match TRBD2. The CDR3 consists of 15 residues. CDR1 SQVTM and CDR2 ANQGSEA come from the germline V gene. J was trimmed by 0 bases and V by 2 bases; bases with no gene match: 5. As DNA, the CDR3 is TGCAGCGTTGAAAAGCCTAGCGGAAGCACAGATACGCAGTATTTT. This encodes CSVEKPSGSTDTQYF.

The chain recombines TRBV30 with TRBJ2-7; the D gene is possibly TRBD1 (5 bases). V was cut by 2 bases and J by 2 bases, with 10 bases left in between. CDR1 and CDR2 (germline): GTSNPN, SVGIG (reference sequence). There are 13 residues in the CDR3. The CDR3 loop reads CAWSQGSPYEQYF. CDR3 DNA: TGTGCCTGGAGTCAGGGATCCCCCTACGAGCAGTACTTC.

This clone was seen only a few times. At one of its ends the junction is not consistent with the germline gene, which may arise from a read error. The DNA of the CDR3 is TGCAGTGCTAGGGAGCGGGGGACATTC. It translates to CSARERGTF. V and J are TRBV20-1 and TRBJ2-7; 8 nucleotides match TRBD2. The CDR3 length is 9 residues. The germline V gene encodes CDR1 DFQATT and CDR2 SNEGSKA (reference sequence).

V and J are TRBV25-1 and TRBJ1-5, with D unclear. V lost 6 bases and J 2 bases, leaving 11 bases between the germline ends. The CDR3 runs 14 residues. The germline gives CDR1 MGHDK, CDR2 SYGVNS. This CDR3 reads CASRDGLGNQPQHF. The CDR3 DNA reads TGTGCCAGCAGGGACGGTTTGGGCAATCAGCCCCAGCATTTT.

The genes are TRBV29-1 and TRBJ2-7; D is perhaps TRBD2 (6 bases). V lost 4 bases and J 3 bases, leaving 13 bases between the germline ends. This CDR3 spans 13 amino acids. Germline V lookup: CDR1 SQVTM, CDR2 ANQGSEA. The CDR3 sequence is CSVGVVADYEQYF. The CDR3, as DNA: TGCAGCGTTGGCGTGGTAGCGGACTACGAGCAGTACTTC.

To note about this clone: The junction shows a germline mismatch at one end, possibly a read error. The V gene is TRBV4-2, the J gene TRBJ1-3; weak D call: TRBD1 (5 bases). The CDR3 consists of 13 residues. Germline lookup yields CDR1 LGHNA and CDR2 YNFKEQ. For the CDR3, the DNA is TGTGCCAGCAGCCAAGATGTAGGGAGGGGCTTCCATTTT. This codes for CASSQDVGRGFHF.

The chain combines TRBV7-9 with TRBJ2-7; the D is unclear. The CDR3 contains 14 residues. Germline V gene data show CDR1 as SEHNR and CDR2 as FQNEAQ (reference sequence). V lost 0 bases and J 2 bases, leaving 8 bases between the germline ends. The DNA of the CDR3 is TGTGCCAGCAGCTTAGCGGGCGTAACCTACGAGCAGTACTTC. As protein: CASSLAGVTYEQYF.

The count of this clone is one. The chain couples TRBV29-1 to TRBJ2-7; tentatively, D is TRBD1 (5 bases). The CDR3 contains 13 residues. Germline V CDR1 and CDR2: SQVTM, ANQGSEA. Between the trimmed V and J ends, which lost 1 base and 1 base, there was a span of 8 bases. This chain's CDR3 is CSVEGGQSYEQYF. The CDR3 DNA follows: TGCAGCGTTGAAGGGGGCCAGTCCTACGAGCAGTACTTC.

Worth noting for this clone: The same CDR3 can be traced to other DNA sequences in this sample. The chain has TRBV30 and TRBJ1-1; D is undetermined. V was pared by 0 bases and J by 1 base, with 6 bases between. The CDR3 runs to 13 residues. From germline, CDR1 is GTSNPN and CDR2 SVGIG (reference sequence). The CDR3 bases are TGTGCCTGGAGTGTACAAGGGAACACTGAAGCTTTCTTT. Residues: CAWSVQGNTEAFF.

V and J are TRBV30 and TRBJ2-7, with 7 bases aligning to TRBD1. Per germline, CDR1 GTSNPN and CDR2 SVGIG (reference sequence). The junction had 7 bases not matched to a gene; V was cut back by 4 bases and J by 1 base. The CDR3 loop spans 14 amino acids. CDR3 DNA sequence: TGTGCCTGGAACAGGGGACCGCCGTCCTACGAGCAGTACTTC. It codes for CAWNRGPPSYEQYF.

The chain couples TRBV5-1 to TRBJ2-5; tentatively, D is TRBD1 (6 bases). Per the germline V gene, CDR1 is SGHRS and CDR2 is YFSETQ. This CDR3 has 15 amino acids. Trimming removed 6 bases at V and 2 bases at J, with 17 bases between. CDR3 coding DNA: TGCGCCAGCAAACCACAGGGAAATGGTCAAGAGACCCAGTACTTC. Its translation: CASKPQGNGQETQYF. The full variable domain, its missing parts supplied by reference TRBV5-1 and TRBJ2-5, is KAGVTQTPRYLIKTRGQQVTLSCSPISGHRSVSWYQQTPGQGLQFLFEYFSETQRNKGNFPGRFSGRQFSNSRSEMNVSTLELGDSALYLCASKPQGNGQETQYFGPGTRLLVL.

The CDR3 nucleotides are TGTGCCACTACCGAGGGGGCGATGACAGATACGCAGTATTTT. Translated, it gives CATTEGAMTDTQYF. The rearrangement uses TRBV5-4 and TRBJ2-3, with 7 bases identical to TRBD1. Per the germline V gene, CDR1 is SGHNT and CDR2 is YYREEE (reference sequence). The CDR3 has 14 residues. After removal of 9 bases from V and 3 bases from J, the junction contained 10 bases not matched to a gene.

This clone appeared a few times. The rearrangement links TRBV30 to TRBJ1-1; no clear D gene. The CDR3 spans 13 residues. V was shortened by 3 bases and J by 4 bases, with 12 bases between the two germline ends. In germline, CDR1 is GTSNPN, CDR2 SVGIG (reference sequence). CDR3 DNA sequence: TGTGCCTGGAGAAGGGCCTCTTCCACTGAAGCTTTCTTT. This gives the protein CAWRRASSTEAFF.

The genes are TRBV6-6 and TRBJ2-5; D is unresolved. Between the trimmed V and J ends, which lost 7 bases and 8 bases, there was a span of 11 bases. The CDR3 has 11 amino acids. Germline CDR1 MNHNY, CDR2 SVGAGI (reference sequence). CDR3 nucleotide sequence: TGTGCCAGCACCAAAGTCGGCACCCAGTACTTC. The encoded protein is CASTKVGTQYF.

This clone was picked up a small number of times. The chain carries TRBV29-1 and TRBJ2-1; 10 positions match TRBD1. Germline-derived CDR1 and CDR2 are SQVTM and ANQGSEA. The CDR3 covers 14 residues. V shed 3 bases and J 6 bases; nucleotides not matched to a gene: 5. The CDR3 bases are TGCAGCGTTGATTCCAGGACAGGGGGCAATGAGCAGTTCTTC. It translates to CSVDSRTGGNEQFF.